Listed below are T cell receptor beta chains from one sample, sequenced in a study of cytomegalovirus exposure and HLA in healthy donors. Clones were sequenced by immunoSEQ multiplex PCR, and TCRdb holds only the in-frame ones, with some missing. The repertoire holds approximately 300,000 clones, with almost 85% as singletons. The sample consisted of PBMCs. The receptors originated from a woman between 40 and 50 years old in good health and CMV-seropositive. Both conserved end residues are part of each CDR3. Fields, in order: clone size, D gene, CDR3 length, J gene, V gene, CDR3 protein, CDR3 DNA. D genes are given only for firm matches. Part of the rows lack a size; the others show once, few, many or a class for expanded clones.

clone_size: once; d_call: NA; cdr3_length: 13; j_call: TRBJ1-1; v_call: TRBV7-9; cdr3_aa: CASSTGMNTEAFF; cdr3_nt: TGTGCCAGCAGCACAGGGATGAACACTGAAGCTTTCTTT
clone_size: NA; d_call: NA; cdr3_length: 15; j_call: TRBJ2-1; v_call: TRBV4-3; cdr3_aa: CASSQEGGAYNEQFF; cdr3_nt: TGCGCCAGCAGCCAAGAAGGCGGGGCATACAATGAGCAGTTCTTC
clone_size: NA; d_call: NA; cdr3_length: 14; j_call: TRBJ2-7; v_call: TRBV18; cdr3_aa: CASSPFTDIYEQYF; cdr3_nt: TGTGCCAGCTCACCATTTACGGACATCTACGAGCAGTACTTC
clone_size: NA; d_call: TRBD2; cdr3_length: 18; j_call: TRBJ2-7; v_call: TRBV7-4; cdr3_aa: CASSPTQGLAGCPYEQYF; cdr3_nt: TGTGCCAGCAGCCCAACCCAGGGACTAGCGGGATGCCCCTACGAGCAGTACTTC
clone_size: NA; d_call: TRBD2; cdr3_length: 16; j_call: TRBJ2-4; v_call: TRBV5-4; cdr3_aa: CASSPTHPGGENIQYF; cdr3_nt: TGTGCCAGCAGCCCCACCCACCCGGGAGGCGAAAACATTCAGTACTTC
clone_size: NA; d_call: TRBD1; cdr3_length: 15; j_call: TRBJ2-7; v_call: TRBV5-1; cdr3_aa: CASSLGGTGGNEQYF; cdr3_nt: TGCGCCAGCAGCTTGGGAGGGACAGGGGGAAACGAGCAGTACTTC
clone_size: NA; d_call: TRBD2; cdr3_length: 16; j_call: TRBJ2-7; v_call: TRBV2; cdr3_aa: CATWMTSGHSSYEQYF; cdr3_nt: TGTGCCACCTGGATGACTAGCGGCCATAGCTCCTACGAGCAGTACTTC
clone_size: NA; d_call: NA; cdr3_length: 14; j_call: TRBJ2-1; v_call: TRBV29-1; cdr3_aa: CSVEDGSGYNEQFF; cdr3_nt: TGCAGCGTTGAAGATGGGTCAGGTTACAATGAGCAGTTCTTC
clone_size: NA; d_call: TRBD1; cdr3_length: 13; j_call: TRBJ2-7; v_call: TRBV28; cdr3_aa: CASSLDRVYEQYF; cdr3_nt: TGTGCCAGCAGCCTAGACAGGGTCTACGAGCAGTACTTC
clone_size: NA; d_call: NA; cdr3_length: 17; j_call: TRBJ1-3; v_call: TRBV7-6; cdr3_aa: CASSDRLGQSSGNTIYF; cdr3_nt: TGTGCCAGCAGCGATCGATTAGGACAGAGCTCTGGAAACACCATATATTTT
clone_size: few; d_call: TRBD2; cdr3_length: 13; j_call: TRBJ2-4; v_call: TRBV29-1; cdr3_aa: CSVEGTSQNIQYF; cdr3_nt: TGCAGCGTTGAAGGGACTAGCCAAAACATTCAGTACTTC
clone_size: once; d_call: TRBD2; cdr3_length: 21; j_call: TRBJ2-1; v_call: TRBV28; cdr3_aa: CASSLYPPGASGPSSYNEQFF; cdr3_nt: TGTGCCAGCAGTTTATACCCCCCAGGGGCTAGCGGGCCGAGCTCCTACAATGAGCAGTTCTTC
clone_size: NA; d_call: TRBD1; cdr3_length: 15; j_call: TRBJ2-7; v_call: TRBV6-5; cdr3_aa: CASSSGGPITYEQYF; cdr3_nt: TGTGCCAGCAGTTCAGGGGGCCCGATCACCTACGAGCAGTACTTC
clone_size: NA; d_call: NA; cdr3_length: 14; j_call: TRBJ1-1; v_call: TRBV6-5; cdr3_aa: CASSYRDVKGDPFF; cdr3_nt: TGTGCCAGCAGTTACAGGGATGTGAAGGGGGACCCTTTCTTT
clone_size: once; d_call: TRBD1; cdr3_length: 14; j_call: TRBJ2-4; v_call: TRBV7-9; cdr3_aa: CASSEDRVGNIQYF; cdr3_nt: TGTGCCAGCAGCGAGGACAGGGTTGGGAACATTCAGTACTTC
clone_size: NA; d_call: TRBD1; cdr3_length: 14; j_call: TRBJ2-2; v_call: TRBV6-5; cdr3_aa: CASSGQGNTGELFF; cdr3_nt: TGTGCCAGCAGTGGACAGGGTAACACCGGGGAGCTGTTTTTT
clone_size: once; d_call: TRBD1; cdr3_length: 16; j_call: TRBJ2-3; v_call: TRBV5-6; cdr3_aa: CASSLLPTGNTDTQYF; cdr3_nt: TGTGCCAGCAGCTTGCTACCGACAGGGAACACAGATACGCAGTATTTT
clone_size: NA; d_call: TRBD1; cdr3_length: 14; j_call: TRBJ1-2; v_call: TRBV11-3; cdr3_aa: CASSNGQGNYGYTF; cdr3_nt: TGTGCCAGCAGCAATGGACAGGGGAACTATGGCTACACCTTC
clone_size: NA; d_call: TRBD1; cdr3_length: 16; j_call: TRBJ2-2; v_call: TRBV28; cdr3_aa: CASSFLTGGRTGELFF; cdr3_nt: TGTGCCAGCAGTTTTCTCACAGGGGGGAGAACCGGGGAGCTGTTTTTT